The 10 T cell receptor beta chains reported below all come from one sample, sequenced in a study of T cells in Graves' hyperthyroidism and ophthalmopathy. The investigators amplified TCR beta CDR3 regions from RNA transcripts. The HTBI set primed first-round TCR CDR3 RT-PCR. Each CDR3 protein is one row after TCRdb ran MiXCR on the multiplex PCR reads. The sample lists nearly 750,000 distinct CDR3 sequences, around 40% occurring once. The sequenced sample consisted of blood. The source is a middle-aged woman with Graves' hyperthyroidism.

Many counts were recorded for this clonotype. The CDR3 loop reads CSATEGQGDTEAFF. The DNA of the CDR3 is TGCAGTGCTACAGAAGGACAGGGTGACACTGAAGCTTTCTTT. The genes are TRBV20-1 and TRBJ1-1, with TRBD1 identical over 8 bases. V trimming: 4 bases; J trimming: 3 bases; junction bases outside the gene matches: 7. Germline V CDR1 and CDR2: DFQATT, SNEGSKA (reference sequence). The CDR3 contains 14 residues.

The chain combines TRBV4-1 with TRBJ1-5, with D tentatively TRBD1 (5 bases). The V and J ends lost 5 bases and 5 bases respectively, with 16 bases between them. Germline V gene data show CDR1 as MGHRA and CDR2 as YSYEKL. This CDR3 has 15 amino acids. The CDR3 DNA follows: TGCGCCAGCAGCGACGTAACGGGGGTGGATCAGCCCCAGCATTTT. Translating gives CASSDVTGVDQPQHF.

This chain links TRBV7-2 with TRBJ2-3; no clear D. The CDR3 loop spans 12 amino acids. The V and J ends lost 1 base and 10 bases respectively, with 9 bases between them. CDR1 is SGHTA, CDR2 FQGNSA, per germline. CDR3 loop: CASSLDSTSQYF. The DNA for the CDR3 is TGTGCCAGCAGCTTAGACTCGACCTCGCAGTATTTT.

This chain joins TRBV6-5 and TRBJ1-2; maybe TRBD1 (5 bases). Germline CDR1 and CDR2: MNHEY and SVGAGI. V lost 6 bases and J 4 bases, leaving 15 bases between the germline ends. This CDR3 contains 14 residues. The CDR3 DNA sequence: TGTGCCAGCAGGAGGGACGGATGGGGCTATGGCTACACCTTC. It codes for CASRRDGWGYGYTF.

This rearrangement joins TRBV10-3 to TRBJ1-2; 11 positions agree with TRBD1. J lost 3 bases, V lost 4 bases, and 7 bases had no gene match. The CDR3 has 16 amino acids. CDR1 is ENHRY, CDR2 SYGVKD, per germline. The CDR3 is CAISATGTGGHYGYTF. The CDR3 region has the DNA TGTGCCATCAGTGCGACCGGGACAGGGGGTCACTATGGCTACACCTTC.

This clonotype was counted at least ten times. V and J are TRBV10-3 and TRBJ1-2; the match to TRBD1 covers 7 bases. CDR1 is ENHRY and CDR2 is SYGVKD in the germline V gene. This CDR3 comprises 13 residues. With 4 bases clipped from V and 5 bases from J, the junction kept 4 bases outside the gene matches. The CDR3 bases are TGTGCCATCAGTGGAACAGGGGCATATGGCTACACCTTC. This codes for CAISGTGAYGYTF.

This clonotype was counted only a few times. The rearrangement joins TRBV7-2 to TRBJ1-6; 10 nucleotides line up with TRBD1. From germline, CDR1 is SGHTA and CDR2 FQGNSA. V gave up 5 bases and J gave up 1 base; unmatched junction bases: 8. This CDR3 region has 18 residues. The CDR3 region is CASSRRQGAVSYNSPLHF. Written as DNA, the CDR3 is TGTGCCAGCAGCAGGAGACAGGGGGCCGTTTCCTATAATTCACCCCTCCACTTT.

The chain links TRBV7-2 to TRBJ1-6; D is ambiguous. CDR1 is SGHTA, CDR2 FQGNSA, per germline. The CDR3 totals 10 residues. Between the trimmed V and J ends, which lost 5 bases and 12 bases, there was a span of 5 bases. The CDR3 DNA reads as TGTGCCAGCAGCGTCCGACCCCTCCACTTT. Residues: CASSVRPLHF.

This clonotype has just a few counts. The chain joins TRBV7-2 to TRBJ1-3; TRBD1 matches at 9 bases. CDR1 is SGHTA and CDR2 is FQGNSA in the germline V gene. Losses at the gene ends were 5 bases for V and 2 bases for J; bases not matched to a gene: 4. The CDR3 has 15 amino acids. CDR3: CASSPGTGPGNTIYF. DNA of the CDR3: TGTGCCAGCAGCCCTGGGACAGGGCCTGGAAACACCATATATTTT.

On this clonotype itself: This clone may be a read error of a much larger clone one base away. Here the CDR3 reads CASCRDGGSPLHF. DNA for the CDR3: TGCGCCAGCTGCCGGGACGGGGGTTCACCCCTCCACTTT. V gene TRBV10-1 combines with J gene TRBJ1-6, with D perhaps matching TRBD1 (5 bases). The germline V and J ends were trimmed by 8 bases and 9 bases, with 14 bases remaining between them. CDR1 is WNHNN and CDR2 is SYGVQD in the germline V gene (reference sequence). This CDR3 contains 13 residues.